The next 23 T cell receptor beta chains were all read from a single sample in a study of blood T cell repertoires in COVID-19. Assay used: immunoSEQ multiplex PCR; TCRdb lists only in-frame clones, some missing. The sample holds fewer than 200,000 clones, around 83% seen once. The sample consisted of peripheral blood. The receptors stem from a woman in her seventies with COVID-19, enrolled during active disease.

This sequence joins TRBV19 and TRBJ1-4; D is uncertain. V was pared by 3 bases and J by 6 bases, with 11 bases between. The CDR3 sequence is 14 residues long. Germline loops: CDR1 LNHDA, CDR2 SQIVND (reference sequence). The CDR3 region is CASSMRSRDEKLFF. The DNA for the CDR3 is TGTGCCAGTAGTATGAGGTCTCGGGATGAAAAACTGTTTTTT.

The chain carries TRBV28 and TRBJ2-5, with TRBD1 matching 7 bases. The CDR3 sequence is 15 residues long. The V gene end was trimmed by 1 base and the J gene end by 1 base; junction bases not matched to a gene: 3. The germline gives CDR1 MDHEN, CDR2 SYDVKM. The CDR3 region has the DNA TGTGCCAGCAGTTTATCGGGGACAGCCCAAGAGACCCAGTACTTC. Translated: CASSLSGTAQETQYF.

The chain joins TRBV28 to TRBJ2-2; no definite D call. V lost 8 bases, J lost 1 base, and 8 bases lay in between. The CDR3 is 13 residues long. Germline V gives CDR1 MDHEN, CDR2 SYDVKM. Here the CDR3 reads CASLVENTGELFF. DNA of the CDR3: TGTGCCAGCCTGGTAGAGAACACCGGGGAGCTGTTTTTT.

V and J are TRBV2 and TRBJ2-5; 8 bases agree with TRBD2. This CDR3 contains 17 residues. Germline V CDR1 and CDR2: SNHLY, FYNNEI. Unmatched junction bases numbered 16, after V lost 6 bases and J lost 4 bases. CDR3: CASRDGLAGDLGETQYF. DNA for the CDR3: TGTGCCAGCAGGGATGGACTAGCTGGGGATTTGGGAGAGACCCAGTACTTC.

As concerns this clone: Other DNA sequences within the sample encode an identical CDR3. The chain joins TRBV7-2 to TRBJ2-3; TRBD2 agrees at 11 bases. CDR1 is SGHTA and CDR2 is FQGNSA in the germline V gene. The CDR3 extends over 16 amino acids. The V and J ends lost 0 bases and 1 base, in that order; junction bases with no gene match: 0. Here the CDR3 DNA reads TGTGCCAGCAGCTTAGCACTAGCGGGAGGCACAGATACGCAGTATTTT. Its protein product is CASSLALAGGTDTQYF.

There are a few counts of this clone. This chain uses TRBV19 with TRBJ1-5, with no clear D. CDR3 size: 11 residues. Trimming took off 1 base at V and 10 bases at J, with 5 bases between the two ends. Germline CDR1 reads LNHDA; CDR2 reads SQIVND (reference sequence). The CDR3 loop is CASSIGGPQHF. The CDR3 DNA is TGTGCCAGTAGTATAGGAGGCCCCCAGCATTTT.

This chain joins TRBV7-9 and TRBJ2-4; no reliable D call. CDR1 and CDR2 from the germline V gene are SEHNR and FQNEAQ (reference sequence). Deletions cut 1 base from V and 7 bases from J, with 11 bases between. The CDR3 runs to 14 residues. CDR3 amino acids: CASSLGAPRNIQYF. In DNA, the CDR3 is TGTGCCAGCAGCTTAGGAGCGCCGCGGAACATTCAGTACTTC.

The chain has TRBV11-2 and TRBJ2-2, with D uncertain. CDR1 is SGHAT, CDR2 FQNNGV, per germline. The V end was cut by 4 bases, the J end by 0 bases, with 15 bases between. The CDR3 is made up of 17 amino acids. The CDR3 sequence: CASSSRYQESNTGELFF. DNA for the CDR3: TGTGCCAGCAGCTCTCGATATCAGGAATCGAACACCGGGGAGCTGTTTTTT.

V and J are TRBV2 and TRBJ1-1, with D maybe TRBD1 (5 bases). V was cut by 4 bases and J by 7 bases, with 13 bases left in between. The CDR3 is 13 residues long. Germline CDR1 reads SNHLY; CDR2 reads FYNNEI. The CDR3 DNA reads as TGTGCCAGCAGTGTAACAGGCATCTATGAAGCTTTCTTT. Translation: CASSVTGIYEAFF.

In its sample, this clone was seen once. The V gene is TRBV3-1 (or the pseudogene TRBV3-2), the J gene TRBJ2-7; 10 bases fit TRBD1. Germline loops: CDR1 LGHDT, CDR2 YNNKEL (reference sequence). Trimming took 1 base from V and 0 from J; bases not matched to a gene: 12. This CDR3 contains 19 residues. CDR3 nucleotides: TGTGCCAGCAGCCAAGGTAAGGGTGTGGGACAGGGGCACTCCTACGAGCAGTACTTC. The encoded protein is CASSQGKGVGQGHSYEQYF.

The gene calls are TRBV19 and TRBJ2-7, with a weak D call TRBD1 (5 bases). Trimming removed 6 bases at V and 5 bases at J, with 11 bases between. This CDR3 has 12 amino acids. Germline V gene sequence: CDR1 LNHDA, CDR2 SQIVND (reference sequence). Here the CDR3 reads CASRGRADEQYF. DNA of the CDR3: TGTGCCAGTAGGGGCAGGGCGGACGAGCAGTACTTC.

This clone was seen once. V usage is TRBV5-4 and J usage is TRBJ1-2, with 8 positions matching TRBD1. The CDR3 is 13 residues long. J gave up 6 bases and V 4 bases, and 5 bases lay outside the gene matches. Germline lookup yields CDR1 SGHNT and CDR2 YYREEE (reference sequence). The DNA for the CDR3 is TGTGCCAGCAGCCACGGACAGGGAGATGGCTACACCTTC. This sequence encodes CASSHGQGDGYTF.

V is TRBV5-1 and J is TRBJ1-4; TRBD1 agrees at 7 bases. J was trimmed by 7 bases and V by 0 bases; bases with no gene match: 3. The CDR3 totals 14 residues. Per germline, CDR1 SGHRS and CDR2 YFSETQ. In nucleotides, the CDR3 is TGCGCCAGCAGCTTGGGGACAGGCGGTGAAAAACTGTTTTTT. Translating gives CASSLGTGGEKLFF.

The chain employs TRBV30 and TRBJ2-2, with 11 bases identical to TRBD2. The germline gives CDR1 GTSNPN, CDR2 SVGIG (reference sequence). Trimming cost V 7 bases and J 6 bases; bases outside gene matches: 13. The CDR3 is made up of 16 amino acids. The CDR3 region is CAFSILAGGLAGELFF. CDR3 nucleotide sequence: TGTGCCTTCTCAATCCTAGCGGGAGGCCTTGCCGGGGAGCTGTTTTTT.

The CDR3 loop is CASRPPGGLAEAFF. For the CDR3, the DNA is TGTGCCAGCAGGCCGCCGGGGGGTTTGGCTGAAGCTTTCTTT. The V and J genes are TRBV28 and TRBJ1-1; TRBD1 is a possible D gene (5 bases). The CDR3 covers 14 residues. Germline assignment: CDR1 MDHEN and CDR2 SYDVKM. Deletions cut 6 bases from V and 6 bases from J, with 17 bases between.

This chain joins TRBV6-5 and TRBJ1-1, with D uncertain. The germline V gene encodes CDR1 MNHEY and CDR2 SVGAGI. V lost 6 bases, J lost 1 base, and 6 bases lay in between. This CDR3 region has 12 residues. This CDR3 is CASRYQNTEAFF. For the CDR3, the DNA is TGTGCCAGCAGGTACCAGAACACTGAAGCTTTCTTT.

This clone was seen only a few times. The V call is TRBV28, the J call TRBJ1-4, with D tentatively TRBD1 (6 bases). The CDR3 totals 15 residues. V lost 6 bases and J 7 bases, leaving 18 bases between the germline ends. CDR1 and CDR2 (germline): MDHEN, SYDVKM. CDR3 sequence (DNA): TGTGCCAGCAGCCGAGGGGGGGAGGAAGCTGAAAAACTGTTTTTT. It codes for CASSRGGEEAEKLFF. Combining the CDR3 with reference TRBV28 and TRBJ1-4 gives the whole variable domain DVKVTQSSRYLVKRTGEKVFLECVQDMDHENMFWYRQDPGLGLRLIYFSYDVKMKEKGDIPEGYSVSREKKERFSLILESASTNQTSMYLCASSRGGEEAEKLFFGSGTQLSVL.

This clone was detected a few times. The sample has other DNA sequences that encode this CDR3 too. The chain employs TRBV29-1 and TRBJ1-1; 7 bases align to TRBD1. The V segment lost 6 bases and the J segment 4 bases; nucleotides outside the gene matches: 2. The germline gives CDR1 SQVTM, CDR2 ANQGSEA. This CDR3 is 11 amino acids long. In DNA form, the CDR3 reads TGCAGCGTGACAGGGAGCACTGAAGCTTTCTTT. This sequence encodes CSVTGSTEAFF.

The V and J genes are TRBV14 and TRBJ2-7; no definite D call. V gave up 0 bases and J gave up 3 bases, with 6 bases separating them. The CDR3 extends over 13 amino acids. The germline V gene has CDR1 SGHDN and CDR2 FVKESK. CDR3 nucleotide sequence: TGTGCCAGCAGCCAAGATCTAAACTACGAGCAGTACTTC. Translating gives CASSQDLNYEQYF.

The chain employs TRBV3-1 (or the pseudogene TRBV3-2) and TRBJ1-4; the D gene is possibly TRBD1 (5 bases). The V gene lost 0 bases and the J gene lost 0 bases, with 17 bases spanning the gap. Germline CDR1 is LGHDT and CDR2 is YNNKEL (reference sequence). CDR3 size: 19 residues. The CDR3 sequence is CASSQDMRYRSPTNEKLFF. The CDR3 bases are TGTGCCAGCAGCCAAGATATGCGCTACAGGAGTCCAACTAATGAAAAACTGTTTTTT.

A single count supports this clone. This rearrangement joins TRBV7-2 to TRBJ1-2, with D possibly matching TRBD1 (5 bases). The germline CDR1 and CDR2 sequences are SGHTA and FQGNSA. The CDR3 runs to 12 residues. Trimming took off 5 bases at V and 4 bases at J, with 8 bases between the two ends. The CDR3 DNA is TGTGCCAGCAGCCTGGGGGGCTATGGCTACACCTTC. Translated, it gives CASSLGGYGYTF.

The gene calls are TRBV28 and TRBJ1-2; 9 bases agree with TRBD1. The trim removed 8 bases at V and 4 bases at J, leaving 11 bases unmatched. Germline V gene data show CDR1 as MDHEN and CDR2 as SYDVKM. The CDR3 spans 15 residues. CDR3 amino acids: CASQVPGQGIYGYTF. The DNA of the CDR3 is TGTGCCAGCCAAGTCCCGGGACAGGGAATCTATGGCTACACCTTC.

This chain uses TRBV4-1 with TRBJ1-4; D gene ambiguous. The V end was cut by 1 base, the J end by 4 bases, with 7 bases between. The CDR3 spans 14 residues. CDR1 is MGHRA and CDR2 is YSYEKL in the germline V gene. The CDR3 here is CASSQGAYNEKLFF. DNA for the CDR3: TGCGCCAGCAGCCAAGGGGCTTATAATGAAAAACTGTTTTTT.